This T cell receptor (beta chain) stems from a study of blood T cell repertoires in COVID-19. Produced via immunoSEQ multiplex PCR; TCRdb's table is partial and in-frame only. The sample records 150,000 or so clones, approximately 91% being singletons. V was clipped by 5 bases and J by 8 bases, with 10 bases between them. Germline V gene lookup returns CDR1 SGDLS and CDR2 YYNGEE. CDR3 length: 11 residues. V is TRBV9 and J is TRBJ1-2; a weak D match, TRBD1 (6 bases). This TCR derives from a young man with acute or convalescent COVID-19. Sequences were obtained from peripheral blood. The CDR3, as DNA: TGTGCCAGCAGAGGAGGACAGGGCTACACCTTC. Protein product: CASRGGQGYTF.